The clone carrying this TCR beta chain came up a few times. Its cognate antigen is unknown. TCRdb keeps only in-frame clones here, not all; method: immunoSEQ multiplex PCR. This repertoire shows approximately 51,000 clones, roughly 78% found once; its top ten account for about 1.8%. This CDR3 has 16 residues. Trimming shortened V by 0 bases and J by 7 bases, and 21 bases separated the two germline ends. Germline V gives CDR1 SQVTM, CDR2 ANQGSEA. Described time point: week 5, during vaccination. Topical imiquimod was applied with each vaccine dose, which held 300 ug of mutant IDH1 20-mer peptide. This entry belongs to a study of a mutant IDH1 vaccine in newly diagnosed glioma. Regarding the study as a whole: Pseudoprogression seemingly bore no relation to changes in top peripheral T cell clonotypes.

The sample consisted of PBMCs, taken from a glioma patient whose treatment included an IDH1 peptide vaccine. The chain has TRBV29-1 and TRBJ1-2; D is possibly TRBD1 (6 bases). The clonotype comes from a middle-aged woman with glioma. CDR3 amino acids: CSVEDLQGRVISGYTF. In DNA, the CDR3 is TGCAGCGTTGAAGATCTACAGGGACGAGTAATAAGTGGCTACACCTTC.